A selection of T cell receptor beta chains follows, all from one sample in a study of T cell changes during pregnancy in multiple sclerosis. The data were produced by immunoSEQ multiplex PCR, yet TCRdb's version contains in-frame clones alone and is incomplete. Of around 36,000 clones in the sample, 91% were seen once. The sequencing here drew on CD8+ T cells from peripheral blood mononuclear cells, taken before pregnancy. The receptors derive from a female donor with multiple sclerosis, enrolled in a pregnancy study. CDR3s include the opening cysteine and the closing phenylalanine or tryptophan. D genes are given only for firm matches. The listing skips clone size in some rows; elsewhere it reads once, few, many or a size class.

>.|TRBJ2-7|TRBD2|TRBV27
TGTGCCAGCAGCATGACTAGCGGGAGATCCTACGAGCAGTACTTC
CASSMTSGRSYEQYF
>.|TRBJ2-2|.|TRBV7-3
TGTGCCAGCAGTTTGGGGGACACTTCACCAGGGGAGCTGTTTTTT
CASSLGDTSPGELFF
>few|TRBJ1-4|.|TRBV9
TGTGCCAGCAGCTCCCGGAGGGGCGATCGTGAAAAACTGTTTTTT
CASSSRRGDREKLFF
>.|TRBJ2-5|TRBD2|TRBV7-9
TGTGCCAGCAGCTCCTCGACTAGCGGGAGGGAGGAGACCCAGTACTTC
CASSSSTSGREETQYF
>.|TRBJ1-1|.|TRBV28
TGTGCCAGCAGTTTGGCCACCCAAAGGAACACTGAAGCTTTCTTT
CASSLATQRNTEAFF
>.|TRBJ2-7|TRBD1|TRBV7-8
TGTGCCAGCAGCTTAGTCGAGGTAGAAACAGGGGAACCCTACGAGCAGTACTTC
CASSLVEVETGEPYEQYF
>.|TRBJ2-1|.|TRBV27
TGTGCCAGCAGTTTGGATGGGGGAGGTGAGCAGTTCTTC
CASSLDGGGEQFF
>.|TRBJ2-1|.|TRBV5-1
TGCGCCAGCAGCCATAAACCGACTGGTTTGGATGAGCAGTTCTTC
CASSHKPTGLDEQFF
>.|TRBJ2-7|.|TRBV14
TGTGCCAGCAGCTCCATTCGGGACGAGCAGTACTTC
CASSSIRDEQYF
>.|TRBJ2-5|TRBD1|TRBV10-3
TGTGCCATCAGTGAGTCGGGGACAGGGAACCAAGAGACCCAGTACTTC
CAISESGTGNQETQYF
>.|TRBJ2-1|.|TRBV28
TGTGCCAGCAGTTTTTTGGTTGGGACTCTCAATGAGCAGTTCTTC
CASSFLVGTLNEQFF
>.|TRBJ2-2|TRBD2|TRBV28
TGTGCCAGCAGTTTACGGAGCGGGAGGGCCCCCACCGGGGAGCTGTTTTTT
CASSLRSGRAPTGELFF
>once|TRBJ1-1|.|TRBV28
TGTGCCAGCAGCTTACTACTTAGGGGATGGGACACTGAAGCTTTCTTT
CASSLLLRGWDTEAFF
>.|TRBJ2-3|.|TRBV27
TGTGCCAGCAAGTACGGGGGAGGTTTTTTGGATACGCAGTATTTT
CASKYGGGFLDTQYF
>few|TRBJ1-1|.|TRBV6-4
TGTGCCAGCAGTGACGACGTGGAGACTGAAGCTTTCTTT
CASSDDVETEAFF
>.|TRBJ2-3|TRBD1|TRBV7-8
TGTGCCAGCAGCTTAGCCCCGGGACAGGGGGCGCCGGATACGCAGTATTTT
CASSLAPGQGAPDTQYF
>.|TRBJ2-4|TRBD2|TRBV27
TGTGCCAGCAGTTCGGGACTATCCGGGAGGGGAGCCAAAAACATTCAGTACTTC
CASSSGLSGRGAKNIQYF
>.|TRBJ1-4|.|TRBV19
TGTGCCAGTAGTATCAACAGCCATGGCGAAAAACTGTTTTTT
CASSINSHGEKLFF
>.|TRBJ1-3|.|TRBV4-1
TGCGCCAGCAGCCAAGGACAGGCGGTTGGAAACACCATATATTTT
CASSQGQAVGNTIYF
>.|TRBJ2-7|.|TRBV4-1
TGCGCCAGCAGCCAAGATCTCCGCTACGAGCAGTACTTC
CASSQDLRYEQYF
>.|TRBJ2-1|TRBD2|TRBV5-1
TGCGCCAGCAGCTCAAGGACTAGCGGGAGGGCCAGCAATGAGCAGTTCTTC
CASSSRTSGRASNEQFF
>.|TRBJ2-7|.|TRBV5-1
TGCGCCAGCAGCTTGCCTTCCCAGCGGTCAACCTACGAGCAGTACTTC
CASSLPSQRSTYEQYF
>.|TRBJ2-7|.|TRBV15
TGTGCCACCAGCAGAGATTCGGGGACTGGCGCCTACGAGCAGTACTTC
CATSRDSGTGAYEQYF
>.|TRBJ1-1|.|TRBV19
TGTGCCAGTAGTATAGATGTGGTGCCGGGTTTGGCTTTCTTT
CASSIDVVPGLAFF
>once|TRBJ1-4|.|TRBV28
TGTGCCAGCAGGACTCCATCACAGGGCTTAACAACTAATGAAAAACTGTTTTTT
CASRTPSQGLTTNEKLFF
>.|TRBJ2-1|TRBD2|TRBV7-9
TGTGCCAGCAGCCCCAAGGGAGGGATTAATTACAATGAGCAGTTCTTC
CASSPKGGINYNEQFF
>.|TRBJ2-2|.|TRBV15
TGTGCCACCAGCAGGATAGACGGGGAGGAGCTGTTTTTT
CATSRIDGEELFF
>.|TRBJ1-2|.|TRBV5-6
TGTGCCAGCAGCCCTCGCTATAACTATGGCTACACCTTC
CASSPRYNYGYTF
>.|TRBJ1-1|.|TRBV28
TGTGCCAGCAGTTCATTACAGGGCCAGAACACTGAAGCTTTCTTT
CASSSLQGQNTEAFF
>.|TRBJ1-4|TRBD1|TRBV7-2
TGTGCCAGCAGCACCCAGGGGGCGTTTGGGAGTCTGGAACTGTTTTTT
CASSTQGAFGSLELFF
>.|TRBJ2-7|.|TRBV7-9
TGTGCCAGCAGCTTAGAGGGGTCTCCCCACGAGCAGTACTTC
CASSLEGSPHEQYF
>.|TRBJ1-1|.|TRBV6-5
TGTGCCAGCAGGCAGGGAGGATGGACTGAAGCTTTCTTT
CASRQGGWTEAFF
>.|TRBJ2-7|.|TRBV19
TGTGCCAGTAGTATAGGTTACTTCTCATCCTACGAGCAGTACTTC
CASSIGYFSSYEQYF
>.|TRBJ2-4|TRBD1|TRBV9
TGTGCCAGCAGCGCAACCAGGACAGGGGAAACCGACATTCAGTACTTC
CASSATRTGETDIQYF
>.|TRBJ1-2|TRBD1|TRBV6-1
TGTGCCAGCAGATGGACAGGCGATGGCTACACCTTC
CASRWTGDGYTF
>.|TRBJ1-2|TRBD1|TRBV27
TGTGCCAGCAGTTTTTACCACAGGGGCCTTGGCTACACCTTC
CASSFYHRGLGYTF
>.|TRBJ2-5|TRBD1|TRBV11-2
TGTGCCAGCAGCAAATACAGGGGGCAGGGGGAGACCCAGTACTTC
CASSKYRGQGETQYF
>.|TRBJ1-4|.|TRBV5-1
TGCGCCAGCAGCTTGTATTCTGCAACTAATGAAAAACTGTTTTTT
CASSLYSATNEKLFF
>.|TRBJ2-1|.|TRBV29-1
TGCAGCACCAGTGGACATTCCACCCCCGTGACTTACAATGAGCAGTTCTTC
CSTSGHSTPVTYNEQFF
>once|TRBJ2-1|.|TRBV20-1
TGCAGTGCTAGACAGGTAGATGAGCAGTTCTTC
CSARQVDEQFF
>few|TRBJ1-1|.|TRBV4-3
TGCGCCAGCAGCCAAGGGGTAGGAGGGGACACTGAAGCTTTCTTT
CASSQGVGGDTEAFF
>.|TRBJ2-1|TRBD1|TRBV28
TGTGCCAGCAGTTTGGGGACAGGCAAGTTCTCCTACAATGAGCAGTTCTTC
CASSLGTGKFSYNEQFF
>few|TRBJ2-3|TRBD2|TRBV27
TGTGCCAGCAGTTTACTCCGAACGGGACTATCCGGAGATACGCAGTATTTT
CASSLLRTGLSGDTQYF
>.|TRBJ2-1|TRBD2|TRBV10-3
TGTGCCATCAGTGACCTAGCGGGAGGGCCTGGTGAGCAGTTCTTC
CAISDLAGGPGEQFF
>.|TRBJ2-1|.|TRBV5-1
TGCGCCAGCAGCTCCTACGGGAGCCCCTACAATGAGCAGTTCTTC
CASSSYGSPYNEQFF
>.|TRBJ2-4|TRBD2|TRBV7-2
TGTGCCAGCAGCTTAAACCGGGAGGGAAAAAACATTCAGTACTTC
CASSLNREGKNIQYF
>.|TRBJ2-1|TRBD2|TRBV18
TGTGCCAGCTCAGCAACTAGCGGGGTCTACAATGAGCAGTTCTTC
CASSATSGVYNEQFF
>.|TRBJ2-1|TRBD2|TRBV6-5
TGTGCCAGCAGCCCGACTAGCGGACTTTACAATGAGCAGTTCTTC
CASSPTSGLYNEQFF
>.|TRBJ2-7|.|TRBV27
TGTGCCAGCAGTTATACTGCCTCCTACGAGCAGTACTTC
CASSYTASYEQYF
>.|TRBJ2-4|.|TRBV19
TGTGCCAGTAGCTGGGGAGTGGACATTCAGTACTTC
CASSWGVDIQYF
>.|TRBJ2-1|TRBD2|TRBV9
TGTGCCAGCAGCGTAGGTGGCGGGGGAGTCTACAATGAGCAGTTCTTC
CASSVGGGGVYNEQFF
>.|TRBJ2-4|.|TRBV6-5
TGTGCCAGCAGGCCCGGGGTACTAGCCAAAAACATTCAGTACTTC
CASRPGVLAKNIQYF
>.|TRBJ2-7|TRBD2|TRBV18
TGTGCCAGCTCACCACGGGAGGGCCCCTTCTACGAGCAGTACTTC
CASSPREGPFYEQYF
>.|TRBJ2-1|.|TRBV11-2
TGTGCCAGCAGCCCTCGGGACTTTGGGGGGAATGAGCAGTTCTTC
CASSPRDFGGNEQFF
>.|TRBJ1-5|TRBD1|TRBV27
TGTGCCAGCAGTTCGGGACAGGGTAATCAGCCCCAGCATTTT
CASSSGQGNQPQHF
>.|TRBJ2-6|.|TRBV29-1
TGCAGCGCTTTCCAGGGGAGTTCTGGGGCCAACGTCCTGACTTTC
CSAFQGSSGANVLTF
>.|TRBJ2-7|TRBD2|TRBV27
TGTGCCAGCGGTCCGGGACTAGCTCAGTACCAGCAGTACTTC
CASGPGLAQYQQYF
>.|TRBJ2-7|TRBD1|TRBV27
TGTGCCAGCAGTTACTCCGGGACAGGGCCCTACGAGCAGTACTTC
CASSYSGTGPYEQYF
>.|TRBJ2-5|.|TRBV5-1
TGCGCCAGCAGCCTAATGGTGGCCGGGGAGACCCAGTACTTC
CASSLMVAGETQYF
>.|TRBJ1-5|TRBD1|TRBV6-6
TGTGCCAGCAGTCTGACAGGGGCTCTTCAGCCCCAGCATTTT
CASSLTGALQPQHF